This record looks at one T cell receptor (beta chain) sequence and its context. The antigen remains unidentified. Germline CDR1 reads SGHNT; CDR2 reads YYREEE (reference sequence). The CDR3 contains 16 residues. V was shortened by 4 bases and J by 3 bases, with 19 bases between the two germline ends. These data are taken from a study of cytomegalovirus exposure and HLA in healthy donors. Findings of the study overall: Compared with the approximately 700-donor mean, an Asian-associated ancestry cluster reportedly had fewer N-insertions, according to a later analysis. Roughly uniform depth of sequencing across donors was assumed in presence/absence analyses. There was a cluster of highly shared sequence variants that was likely a sequencing artifact. In a later analysis, across HLA loci, associated TCR counts were highest for DRB1, lowest for HLA-C.

PCR amplification relied on 60 Vbeta primers (plus 13 Jbeta primers). TCRdb's table, derived via immunoSEQ multiplex PCR, lists solely in-frame clones and lacks some. The sample includes tens of thousands of clones, just over 70% of them seen just once. The receptor comes from a man aged 60-69 years in good health and CMV-seronegative. The sequenced sample was PBMCs. V and J are TRBV5-4 and TRBJ1-2, with D uncertain. The CDR3 spells CASSPGGVGVYYGYTF. Here the CDR3 DNA reads TGTGCCAGCAGCCCGGGCGGGGTCGGGGTATACTATGGCTACACCTTC. Full variable domain (outside the CDR3, taken from reference TRBV5-4 and TRBJ1-2): ETGVTQSPTHLIKTRGQQVTLRCSSQSGHNTVSWYQQALGQGPQFIFQYYREEENGRGNFPPRFSGLQFPNYSSELNVNALELDDSALYLCASSPGGVGVYYGYTFGSGTRLTVV.